This TCR beta chain was sequenced during a study of T cell responses to AZD1222 COVID-19 vaccine. About this clone: Its antigen is undetermined.

Findings and limits, study-wide: Just a handful of people given AZD1222 tested seropositive at baseline. Distributed over spike, vaccine-associated CD4 TCRs predominated at 160-218 and 743-854.

The CDR3 loop spans 12 amino acids. Trimming took 6 bases from V and 0 from J, leaving 5 bases between them. Germline-derived CDR1 and CDR2 are LGHNA and YNFKEQ. Sequenced by immunoSEQ multiplex PCR; TCRdb stores in-frame clones only, minus some. The sample carries 85,000 to 130,000 clones, nearly 95% recorded once. This specimen consisted of peripheral blood, obtained on day 0 of AZD1222 vaccination. The clonotype was recovered from an adult in good health. The rearrangement uses TRBV4-2 and TRBJ1-1; no clear D gene. CDR3 DNA sequence: TGTGCCAGCAGTGGCATGAACACTGAAGCTTTCTTT. Amino acid sequence: CASSGMNTEAFF.